This passage covers 17 T cell receptor beta chains from one sample sequenced in a study of T cell responses to AZD1222 COVID-19 vaccine. The table came from immunoSEQ multiplex PCR; TCRdb's copy has only in-frame clones and leaves some out. The sample includes just under 85,000 clones, around 86% of them seen just once. The sequencing here drew on peripheral blood, taken on day 0 of AZD1222 vaccination. These receptors came from an adult in good health.

The V call is TRBV19, the J call TRBJ2-3; 7 bases line up with TRBD2. This CDR3 comprises 16 residues. J was trimmed by 1 base and V by 4 bases; bases with no gene match: 8. Germline V gene data show CDR1 as LNHDA and CDR2 as SQIVND (reference sequence). This CDR3 is CASSTQTGGGTDTQYF. CDR3 nucleotide sequence: TGTGCCAGTAGTACCCAAACGGGAGGCGGCACAGATACGCAGTATTTT.

This chain uses TRBV28 with TRBJ2-5; D might be TRBD1 or TRBD2, each matching 5 bases. The V end was cut by 2 bases, the J end by 0 bases, with 10 bases between. The CDR3 contains 15 residues. The germline V gene has CDR1 MDHEN and CDR2 SYDVKM. This CDR3 reads CASSLRGKYQETQYF. In DNA form, the CDR3 reads TGTGCCAGCAGTTTACGGGGCAAGTACCAAGAGACCCAGTACTTC.

The chain combines TRBV4-1 with TRBJ2-2; D is possibly TRBD1 (5 bases). Germline V gene data show CDR1 as MGHRA and CDR2 as YSYEKL. CDR3 length: 16 amino acids. Trimming removed 8 bases from V and 0 bases from J, with 16 bases in between. The CDR3 spells CASGSAWGSNTGELFF. DNA for the CDR3: TGCGCCAGCGGCTCCGCTTGGGGCTCGAACACCGGGGAGCTGTTTTTT.

The rearrangement uses TRBV29-1 and TRBJ1-4; 8 bases map to TRBD1. J gave up 8 bases and V 4 bases, and 12 bases lay outside the gene matches. In germline, CDR1 is SQVTM, CDR2 ANQGSEA. This CDR3 contains 15 residues. CDR3 region: CSVANRGRGREKLFF. As DNA, the CDR3 is TGCAGCGTTGCGAATCGGGGCAGGGGGCGGGAAAAACTGTTTTTT.

V is TRBV14 and J is TRBJ1-1; tentatively, D is TRBD1 (5 bases). The CDR3 has 16 amino acids. V was cut by 1 base and J by 3 bases, with 15 bases left in between. Germline CDR1 SGHDN, CDR2 FVKESK. The CDR3 coding sequence is TGTGCCAGCAGCCAAGTGGGAGCAGGGATTTACACTGAAGCTTTCTTT. As protein: CASSQVGAGIYTEAFF.

This chain joins TRBV7-3 and TRBJ2-3; 10 bases are shared with TRBD1. Germline V gene data show CDR1 as SGHTA and CDR2 as FQGTGA. The CDR3 is 17 residues long. The trim removed 5 bases at V and 8 bases at J, leaving 16 bases unmatched. The CDR3 spells CASSPSLTGQGLVTQYF. CDR3 DNA sequence: TGTGCCAGCAGCCCATCGCTCACGGGACAGGGGTTGGTTACGCAGTATTTT.

The gene calls are TRBV4-1 and TRBJ2-7, with 16 nucleotides matching TRBD2. V shed 3 bases, J shed 3 bases, and the junction held 8 bases outside the gene matches. The germline CDR1 and CDR2 sequences are MGHRA and YSYEKL. The length of the CDR3 is 18 residues. CDR3 protein: CASSQGLAGGGRHYEQYF. Here the CDR3 DNA reads TGCGCCAGCAGCCAGGGACTAGCGGGGGGGGGACGCCACTACGAGCAGTACTTC.

This chain connects TRBV11-3 to TRBJ2-1; TRBD1 aligns across 7 bases. The CDR3 is 16 residues long. From germline, CDR1 is SGHNT and CDR2 YENEEA. J was trimmed by 7 bases and V by 5 bases; bases with no gene match: 14. DNA for the CDR3: TGTGCCAGCAGCCTAACCCCGGGACAGAGGCATAATGAGCAGTTCTTC. Protein: CASSLTPGQRHNEQFF.

This clone was seen a handful of times. The chain uses TRBV2 and TRBJ1-5, with D hard to call. Germline-derived CDR1 and CDR2 are SNHLY and FYNNEI. The CDR3 runs 13 residues. V was shortened by 3 bases and J by 7 bases, with 10 bases between the two germline ends. CDR3 in DNA: TGTGCCAGCAGTGAGATAAGTTTCCAGCCCCAGCATTTT. It is translated as CASSEISFQPQHF.

This clone was detected a few times. The chain links TRBV10-3 to TRBJ1-6, with unresolved D. V was shortened by 3 bases and J by 7 bases, with 13 bases between the two germline ends. Germline lookup yields CDR1 ENHRY and CDR2 SYGVKD. This CDR3 has 15 residues. As DNA, the CDR3 is TGTGCCATCAGTGAAGCCAGCGGCGGGAATTCACCCCTCCACTTT. Translating it yields CAISEASGGNSPLHF.

This clone has a single count. The CDR3 region has the DNA TGCAGCGTTGAAGAGTTTTTCGGGAGCACCAACACTGAAGCTTTCTTT. This translates into CSVEEFFGSTNTEAFF. The chain carries TRBV29-1 and TRBJ1-1; D is unclear. Trimming pared 0 bases from V and 2 bases from J, leaving 16 bases between. This CDR3 is 16 amino acids long. The germline V gene has CDR1 SQVTM and CDR2 ANQGSEA.

In DNA form, the CDR3 reads TGTGCCAGCAGCCCCACGGGACAGCTTTCCTACGAGCAGTACTTC. This gives the protein CASSPTGQLSYEQYF. J is TRBJ2-7 and V is TRBV7-9; 7 bases agree with TRBD1. The germline gives CDR1 SEHNR, CDR2 FQNEAQ (reference sequence). Trimming removed 5 bases from V and 1 base from J; junction bases left unmatched: 8. This CDR3 comprises 15 residues.

The chain employs TRBV19 and TRBJ2-4, with 7 bases identical to TRBD1. Trimming took 2 bases from V and 4 from J; bases not matched to a gene: 5. Germline V lookup: CDR1 LNHDA, CDR2 SQIVND (reference sequence). The CDR3 totals 15 residues. The CDR3 DNA reads as TGTGCCAGTAGTATAATCAGGGGACAGAAAAACATTCAGTACTTC. Its translation is CASSIIRGQKNIQYF.

This clone was counted a single time. The V call is TRBV2, the J call TRBJ2-1; D is undetermined. The CDR3 spans 13 residues. Trimming removed 6 bases from V and 4 bases from J, with 10 bases in between. Per germline, CDR1 SNHLY and CDR2 FYNNEI. The CDR3 spells CASSAGEYNEQFF. The CDR3 DNA follows: TGTGCCAGCAGCGCAGGAGAATACAATGAGCAGTTCTTC.

The chain uses TRBV27 and TRBJ2-1, with 14 bases identical to TRBD2. This CDR3 has 17 amino acids. Germline V gene lookup returns CDR1 MNHEY and CDR2 SMNVEV (reference sequence). V dropped 8 bases and J dropped 0; count of bases not matched to a gene: 6. The CDR3 DNA is TGTGCCAGCCGGGGACTAGCGGGAGCGAGCTCCTACAATGAGCAGTTCTTC. This translates into CASRGLAGASSYNEQFF.

This clone was seen a handful of times. This sequence joins TRBV6-1 and TRBJ2-5, with D uncertain. Trimming shortened V by 3 bases and J by 0 bases, and 5 bases separated the two germline ends. The CDR3 has 13 residues. The germline CDR1 and CDR2 sequences are MNHNS and SASEGT. The CDR3 reads CASSDGYQETQYF. The CDR3 nucleotides are TGTGCCAGCAGTGACGGGTACCAAGAGACCCAGTACTTC.

The chain couples TRBV19 to TRBJ2-2, with 7 bases matching TRBD2. The junction had 9 bases not matched to a gene; V was cut back by 10 bases and J by 7 bases. CDR1 and CDR2 from the germline V gene are LNHDA and SQIVND (reference sequence). This CDR3 has 13 amino acids. The CDR3, as DNA: TGTGCCACTTCCGGGGGGTTCAGCGGGGAGCTGTTTTTT. This translates into CATSGGFSGELFF.